The rows below give T cell receptor beta chains drawn from one sample of a study of CD8 T cells in Susac syndrome. TCRdb analysed the immunoSEQ multiplex PCR reads with MiXCR anew, one entry per CDR3 protein. The table includes around 140,000 distinct CDR3 sequences, roughly 94% detected once. Sequencing was performed on CD4+ T cells from PBMCs. These receptors were obtained from a human donor in good health. Each CDR3 is given with its conserved first and last residue. The D gene is left open where the match is weak. A row's size may be missing; if present it is once, few, many or a size class.

NA	NA	TRBJ1-1	TRBV6-5	TGTGCCAGCAGTTCAGGGGTGAACACTGAAGCTTTCTTT	CASSSGVNTEAFF
NA	NA	TRBJ2-3	TRBV18	TGTGCCAGCTCACCCACAGGGATCAGCACAGATACGCAGTATTTT	CASSPTGISTDTQYF
once	NA	TRBJ1-5	TRBV29-1	TGCAGCGTTGCGCAGTCCTACAATCAGCCCCAGCATTTT	CSVAQSYNQPQHF
few	NA	TRBJ2-5	TRBV14	TGTGCCAGCAGCCAAGGAGGGGGTGTGGAGACCCAGTACTTC	CASSQGGGVETQYF
few	NA	TRBJ2-5	TRBV12-3/TRBV12-4	TGTGCCAGCAGTCTCGTAGGGGGGCAAGAGACCCAGTACTTC	CASSLVGGQETQYF
NA	TRBD2	TRBJ2-2	TRBV3-1	TGTGCCAGCAGACTAGCGGGAGACACCGGGGAGCTGTTTTTT	CASRLAGDTGELFF
NA	NA	TRBJ1-5	TRBV30	TGTGCCTGGAGTTTGGGGGGCAATCAGCCCCAGCATTTT	CAWSLGGNQPQHF
NA	NA	TRBJ2-1	TRBV20-1	TGCAGTGCTAGTGGCGTCAGGTACAATGAGCAGTTCTTC	CSASGVRYNEQFF
NA	TRBD2	TRBJ2-3	TRBV7-2	TGTGCCAGCAGCTTCGTGACTAGCGGCTCGGATACGCAGTATTTT	CASSFVTSGSDTQYF
NA	TRBD2	TRBJ2-7	TRBV7-9	TGTGCCAGCAGCTCTCGACTAAGCGGGGGCAAGCAGTACTTC	CASSSRLSGGKQYF
NA	NA	TRBJ1-5	TRBV28	TGTGCCAGCAGTCCGCTCTCCGGGACACTCCCCGGGCCCCAGCATTTT	CASSPLSGTLPGPQHF
NA	NA	TRBJ1-3	TRBV5-4	TGTGCCAGCAGCTTGGACAGGGTTGGAAACACCATATATTTT	CASSLDRVGNTIYF
NA	TRBD2	TRBJ2-5	TRBV25-1	TGTGCCAGCAGTGAACCGTTAGCGGGAGGAGGGGAGACCCAGTACTTC	CASSEPLAGGGETQYF
NA	NA	TRBJ1-5	TRBV4-2	TGTGCCAGCAGCCAAGAGGGGCAGTTCAATCAGCCCCAGCATTTT	CASSQEGQFNQPQHF
NA	NA	TRBJ2-7	TRBV19	TGTGCCAGTAGTATTCAAAAAGGGCCTCCCTACGAGCAGTACTTC	CASSIQKGPPYEQYF
few	NA	TRBJ1-1	TRBV6-1	TGTGCCAGCAGAGTTGTCACTGAAGCTTTCTTT	CASRVVTEAFF
NA	NA	TRBJ1-1	TRBV15	TGTGCCACCAGGGCCTGGGGGGCCACTGAAGCTTTCTTT	CATRAWGATEAFF
NA	TRBD1	TRBJ1-2	TRBV25-1	TGTGCCAGCAGTGAATCCGGGACAGTCAACTATGGCTACACCTTC	CASSESGTVNYGYTF
NA	TRBD2	TRBJ2-1	TRBV2	TGTGCCAGCAGTCCGCGGGGGACTAGAGGAATCAATGAGCAGTTCTTC	CASSPRGTRGINEQFF
NA	NA	TRBJ1-1	TRBV3-1	TGTGCCAGCAGCCGCAGCGGATCAGGCTCTGAAGCTTTCTTT	CASSRSGSGSEAFF
NA	NA	TRBJ1-1	TRBV30	TGTGCCTGGAGTGTATTTTGGGGGGTTGAAGCTTTCTTT	CAWSVFWGVEAFF
NA	TRBD2	TRBJ2-3	TRBV6-2/TRBV6-3	TGTGCCAGCAGTTGGACTAGCGGGAGTATGGATACGCAGTATTTT	CASSWTSGSMDTQYF
NA	TRBD1	TRBJ2-5	TRBV7-9	TGTGCCAGCAGCTCGTGGACAGGGGGAGGTGAGACCCAGTACTTC	CASSSWTGGGETQYF
NA	TRBD1	TRBJ1-1	TRBV9	TGTGCCAGCAGCGTAGAAGGACAGGGGGCCGCTGAAGCTTTCTTT	CASSVEGQGAAEAFF
NA	NA	TRBJ1-1	TRBV4-2	TGTGCCAGCAGCCAACCTGAAGAGGGCGCTGAAGCTTTCTTT	CASSQPEEGAEAFF
NA	TRBD2	TRBJ2-1	TRBV6-4	TGTGCCAGCAGTGAAATGGGACTAACAAACAATGAGCAGTTCTTC	CASSEMGLTNNEQFF
NA	NA	TRBJ1-3	TRBV10-3	TGTGCCATCAGTGAGTCCGCTGATCTCTCTGGAAACACCATATATTTT	CAISESADLSGNTIYF
few	NA	TRBJ2-5	TRBV19	TGTGCCAGTAGTACCCTCGGGGAGACCCAGTACTTC	CASSTLGETQYF
once	NA	TRBJ2-7	TRBV19	TGTGCCAGTAGTATGCTAGGACAGACCTACGAGCAGTACTTC	CASSMLGQTYEQYF
NA	NA	TRBJ2-7	TRBV5-1	TGCGCCAGCAGCAATACGACAGTTCCCTACGAGCAGTACTTC	CASSNTTVPYEQYF
NA	TRBD2	TRBJ2-1	TRBV20-1	TGCAGTGCTACCCTAGCGGGCCTCTCCTACAATGAGCAGTTCTTC	CSATLAGLSYNEQFF
NA	NA	TRBJ2-7	TRBV11-2	TGTGCCAGCAGCTCACTACAGGGCGGGTCCTACGAGCAGTACTTC	CASSSLQGGSYEQYF
NA	NA	TRBJ1-2	TRBV6-1	TGTGCCAGCAGTGAGGGTCCTAACTATGGCTACACCTTC	CASSEGPNYGYTF
NA	TRBD2	TRBJ2-5	TRBV25-1	TGTGCCAGCAGAGCGGGGGGGTTCTCCCAAGAGACCCAGTACTTC	CASRAGGFSQETQYF
few	NA	TRBJ2-1	TRBV13	TGTGCCAGCAGCTTAGGAAGAGGGAGCTCCTACAATGAGCAGTTCTTC	CASSLGRGSSYNEQFF
NA	NA	TRBJ2-1	TRBV5-1	TGCGCCAGCAGCCCCATCCCCTGGAGTTACAATGAGCAGTTCTTC	CASSPIPWSYNEQFF
few	TRBD1	TRBJ2-7	TRBV6-1	TGTGCCAGCAGTGAAGCGCTAATACAGGGGTACGAGCAGTACTTC	CASSEALIQGYEQYF
NA	TRBD1	TRBJ2-7	TRBV3-1	TGTGCCAGCAGCCCCTGGGACAGCAAATACGAGCAGTACTTC	CASSPWDSKYEQYF
few	TRBD1	TRBJ2-7	TRBV29-1	TGCAGCATCTCGAGAGGGGGCACCTACGAGCAGTACTTC	CSISRGGTYEQYF
NA	TRBD1	TRBJ1-2	TRBV12-3/TRBV12-4	TGTGCCAGCAGTCCTGGACAGGGGAGGGATGGCTACACCTTC	CASSPGQGRDGYTF
once	NA	TRBJ1-4	TRBV29-1	TGCAGCGCATACAGGATCGGTATTGAAAAACTGTTTTTT	CSAYRIGIEKLFF
NA	TRBD1	TRBJ1-1	TRBV2	TGTGCCAGCAACCCCCGGGACAGGGAAGCTTTCTTT	CASNPRDREAFF
NA	NA	TRBJ1-1	TRBV7-2	TGTGCCAGCAGGCGAGTGGGCAGGGATACTGAAGCTTTCTTT	CASRRVGRDTEAFF
NA	TRBD1	TRBJ1-5	TRBV2	TGTGCCAGTATCGACAGGGGCAATCAGCCCCAGCATTTT	CASIDRGNQPQHF
NA	TRBD2	TRBJ2-1	TRBV7-6	TGTGCCAGCAGCTTACTACTAGTGGCGGGAGCCCACAATGAGCAGTTCTTC	CASSLLLVAGAHNEQFF
NA	NA	TRBJ2-2	TRBV20-1	TGCAGTGCTAGACAGGGTGGTTCCACCGGGGAGCTGTTTTTT	CSARQGGSTGELFF
once	NA	TRBJ2-7	TRBV30	TGTGCCTGGGGGACATCTTTCTACGAGCAGTACTTC	CAWGTSFYEQYF
NA	TRBD1	TRBJ2-6	TRBV7-6	TGTGCCAGCAGCTTGACAGGGGGCGCGGATGGGGCCAACGTCCTGACTTTC	CASSLTGGADGANVLTF
NA	TRBD2	TRBJ2-7	TRBV5-1	TGCGCCAGCAGTTCGGGACTAGCTATGGTCGAGCAGTACTTC	CASSSGLAMVEQYF
NA	NA	TRBJ2-3	TRBV20-1	TGCAGTGCTAGAGTGAGTGGCAGGATTTATACGCAGTATTTT	CSARVSGRIYTQYF
NA	NA	TRBJ1-1	TRBV19	TGTGCCACTCTTGGGTTGAACACTGAAGCTTTCTTT	CATLGLNTEAFF
NA	NA	TRBJ2-5	TRBV29-1	TGCAGCCCGGACAGTCAAGAGACCCAGTACTTC	CSPDSQETQYF
NA	NA	TRBJ2-1	TRBV12-3/TRBV12-4	TGTGCCAGCAGTTCCCGGGGGATCGTCCTCTACAATGAGCAGTTCTTC	CASSSRGIVLYNEQFF
NA	NA	TRBJ2-5	TRBV29-1	TGCAGCGTTATACAGGGTACGGCGGAGACCCAGTACTTC	CSVIQGTAETQYF